Sequencing of this T cell receptor (beta chain) was carried out in a study of spatial heterogeneity in lung cancer. Study summary: Mean representation of each unique TCR and UMI combination in the raw reads exceeded 9.5 occurrences. Broader study findings: Among blood samples, ubiquitous expanded tumor TCRs appeared more at resection than at follow-up.

From the 5' RACE reads, TCRdb called clonotypes with MiXCR, one entry per CDR3 protein. Among tens of thousands of distinct CDR3 sequences, over 4.5% were seen once, and the ten largest hold 30% to 35%. This clonotype was detected many times. As yet, its antigen is unknown. The time point: sample taken at primary tumor resection. Extraction of whole RNA from tumor, nontumor lung or frozen PBMC preceded unsorted sequencing. CDR3 length: 13 amino acids. CDR1 is SGHDN, CDR2 FVKESK, per germline. V lost 4 bases and J 9 bases, leaving 13 bases between the germline ends. The sample consisted of PBMCs, taken at surgery. This chain connects TRBV14 to TRBJ2-1, with a possible D match to TRBD2 (6 bases). The receptor was derived from a male donor with early-stage non-small cell lung cancer. The chain's CDR3 is CASSPDGGIEQFF. The CDR3 DNA reads as TGTGCCAGCAGCCCGGACGGGGGAATTGAGCAGTTCTTC.